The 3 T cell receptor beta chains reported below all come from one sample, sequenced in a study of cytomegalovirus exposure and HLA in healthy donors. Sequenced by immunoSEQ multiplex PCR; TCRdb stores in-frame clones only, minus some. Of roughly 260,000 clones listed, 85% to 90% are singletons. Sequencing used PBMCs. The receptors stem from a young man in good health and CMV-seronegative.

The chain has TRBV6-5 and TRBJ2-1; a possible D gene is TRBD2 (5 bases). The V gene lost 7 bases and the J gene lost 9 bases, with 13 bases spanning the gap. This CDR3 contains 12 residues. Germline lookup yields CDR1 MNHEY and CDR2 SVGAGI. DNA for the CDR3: TGTGCCAGCACCCAGGCCCGGGGTGAGCAGTTCTTC. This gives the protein CASTQARGEQFF.

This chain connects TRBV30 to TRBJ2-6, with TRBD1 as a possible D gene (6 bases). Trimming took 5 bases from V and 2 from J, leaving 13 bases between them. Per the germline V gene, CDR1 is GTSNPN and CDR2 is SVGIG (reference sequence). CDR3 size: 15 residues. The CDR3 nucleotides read TGTGCCTGGGCCCGCGACAGGACTGGGGCCAACGTCCTGACTTTC. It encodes CAWARDRTGANVLTF.

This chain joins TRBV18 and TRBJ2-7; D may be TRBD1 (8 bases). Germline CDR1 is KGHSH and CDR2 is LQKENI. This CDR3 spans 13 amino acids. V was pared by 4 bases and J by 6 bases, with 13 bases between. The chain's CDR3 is CASSLDREGEQYF. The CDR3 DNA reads TGTGCCAGCTCACTGGACAGGGAGGGCGAGCAGTACTTC.